This record covers a single TCR beta chain. These data are taken from a study of blood T cell repertoires in COVID-19. Libraries were prepared by immunoSEQ multiplex PCR; TCRdb keeps only in-frame clonotypes and omits some of them. This table holds about 40,000 clones, 90% found once. The sequence came from a man between 65 and 79 years old with acute or convalescent COVID-19. The specimen sequenced was peripheral blood.

The CDR3 here is CSVREGAYEQYF. In DNA, the CDR3 is TGCAGCGTTCGGGAGGGGGCCTACGAGCAGTACTTC. V is TRBV29-1 and J is TRBJ2-7; 8 nucleotides line up with TRBD2. Germline V gene data show CDR1 as SQVTM and CDR2 as ANQGSEA. The ends lost 5 bases at V and 2 bases at J; junction bases unmatched: 2. The length of the CDR3 is 12 residues.